This TCR beta chain derives from a study of spatial heterogeneity in lung cancer. Study as a whole: The donor population consisted of approximately 68 patients with untreated, early-stage non-small cell lung cancer. Compared with alpha-chain sequences, beta-chain sequences were consistently detected in greater numbers.

The library protocol tagged each TCR cDNA with a unique molecular identifier. TCRdb re-analysed the 5' RACE reads in MiXCR, keeping a single row per CDR3 protein. The repertoire holds approximately 110,000 distinct CDR3 sequences, with 10% to 12% as singletons. Study outcomes and limitations: Among blood samples, ubiquitous expanded tumor TCRs appeared more at resection than at follow-up.

Time point described: blood at routine non-recurrence follow-up after resection. As for this clonotype: What it binds is unknown.

Germline CDR1 reads MDHEN; CDR2 reads SYDVKM. Between the trimmed V and J ends, which lost 5 bases and 0 bases, there was a span of 8 bases. The CDR3 is 14 residues long. This rearrangement joins TRBV28 to TRBJ2-4; D is undetermined. This clonotype originated in a female donor with early-stage non-small cell lung cancer. The sequenced sample was PBMCs, obtained at follow-up. In DNA form, the CDR3 reads TGTGCCAGCAGTGCGGTGGTAGCCAAAAACATTCAGTACTTC. Its protein product is CASSAVVAKNIQYF.